Described below is a single TCR beta chain sequence and its context. Profiled with immunoSEQ multiplex PCR; TCRdb holds only in-frame clones, not every one. The sample lists about 120,000 clones; roughly 80% were seen once. Germline V gives CDR1 SGHTS, CDR2 YDEGEE. The length of the CDR3 is 14 residues. Trimming left V 5 bases short and J 5 bases short, with 13 bases between. The source of the sample is a study of blood T cell repertoires in COVID-19. The chain recombines TRBV5-8 with TRBJ2-2, with D possibly TRBD2 on 7 matching bases. Source material: peripheral blood. The origin of this receptor is a human donor in a cohort sampled during active COVID-19. CDR3 amino acids: CASSWGGETGELFF. The CDR3 DNA follows: TGTGCCAGCAGTTGGGGGGGCGAGACCGGGGAGCTGTTTTTT.